The 19 T cell receptor beta chains in this list originate from one sample, sequenced in a study of spatial heterogeneity in lung cancer. Regarding time point: sample taken at primary tumor resection. Material for sequencing was whole RNA from tumor, nontumor lung or frozen PBMC, left unsorted. Via MiXCR, TCRdb re-called the 5' RACE reads, giving one row per CDR3 protein. The sample has about 82,000 distinct CDR3 sequences, around 12% seen once. The input for sequencing was PBMCs, taken at surgery. Receptor source: a male donor with early-stage non-small cell lung cancer.

The table lists this clonotype with many counts. The rearrangement joins TRBV7-9 to TRBJ1-5, with D perhaps matching TRBD1 (6 bases). In germline, CDR1 is SEHNR, CDR2 FQNEAQ (reference sequence). This CDR3 has 14 residues. Trimming stripped 7 bases from V and 7 bases from J, with 17 bases between. The CDR3 sequence is CASTSGGRGQPQHF. The CDR3 nucleotides are TGTGCCAGCACCTCCGGGGGGCGCGGACAGCCCCAGCATTTT.

This chain joins TRBV2 and TRBJ2-1, with D tentatively TRBD2 (5 bases). V lost 7 bases, J lost 3 bases, and 16 bases lay in between. Germline V gives CDR1 SNHLY, CDR2 FYNNEI. The CDR3 loop spans 15 amino acids. The CDR3 protein is CASTEERTHYNEQFF. CDR3 nucleotide sequence: TGTGCCAGCACCGAGGAGCGGACCCACTACAATGAGCAGTTCTTC. The full variable domain, in which reference TRBV2 and TRBJ2-1 provide the parts outside the CDR3, is EPEVTQTPSHQVTQMGQEVILRCVPISNHLYFYWYRQILGQKVEFLVSFYNNEISEKSEIFDDQFSVERPDGSNFTLKIRSTKLEDSAMYFCASTEERTHYNEQFFGPGTRLTVL.

There are a few counts of this clonotype. The chain employs TRBV7-9 and TRBJ1-2, with TRBD1 as a possible D gene (5 bases). The V end was cut by 0 bases, the J end by 7 bases, with 15 bases between. Germline lookup yields CDR1 SEHNR and CDR2 FQNEAQ (reference sequence). This CDR3 is built from 15 residues. The CDR3 DNA is TGTGCCAGCAGCTTAGCGAACACAAGCGGGGGTGGCTACACCTTC. Protein: CASSLANTSGGGYTF.

This chain uses TRBV7-2 with TRBJ2-1; 7 bases agree with TRBD2. Germline CDR1 SGHTA, CDR2 FQGNSA. Trimming took 0 bases from V and 4 from J; bases not matched to a gene: 3. The CDR3 is 15 amino acids. CDR3 nucleotide sequence: TGTGCCAGCAGCTTAGCCGGGACTATTTACAATGAGCAGTTCTTC. Amino acid sequence: CASSLAGTIYNEQFF. The full variable domain, completed using reference TRBV7-2 and TRBJ2-1, is GAGVSQSPSNKVTEKGKDVELRCDPISGHTALYWYRQSLGQGLEFLIYFQGNSAPDKSGLPSDRFSAERTGGSVSTLTIQRTQQEDSAVYLCASSLAGTIYNEQFFGPGTRLTVL.

The CDR3 sequence: CASSPRLAGGPGDTQYF. DNA for the CDR3: TGTGCCAGCAGCCCCAGACTAGCGGGGGGGCCGGGAGATACGCAGTATTTT. This sequence joins TRBV6-5 and TRBJ2-3; 14 bases line up with TRBD2. Germline V gives CDR1 MNHEY, CDR2 SVGAGI. The CDR3 totals 17 residues. Germline trimming cut 6 bases from V and 5 bases from J; bases unmatched to any gene: 10.

In its sample, this clonotype was seen a few times. The rearrangement joins TRBV29-1 to TRBJ1-1; D gene uncertain. The V gene lost 4 bases and the J gene lost 7 bases, with 19 bases spanning the gap. From germline, CDR1 is SQVTM and CDR2 ANQGSEA. This CDR3 has 14 amino acids. This CDR3 reads CSVVAGTWGGEAFF. The CDR3 DNA reads TGCAGCGTTGTTGCGGGAACATGGGGTGGTGAAGCTTTCTTT. Drawing the rest from reference TRBV29-1 and TRBJ1-1, the complete variable domain is SAVISQKPSRDICQRGTSLTIQCQVDSQVTMMFWYRQQPGQSLTLIATANQGSEATYESGFVIDKFPISRPNLTFSTLTVSNMSPEDSSIYLCSVVAGTWGGEAFFGQGTRLTVV.

The sample holds a few counts of this clonotype. The chain joins TRBV13 to TRBJ2-1, with D possibly being TRBD2 (5 bases). Trimming left V 5 bases short and J 10 bases short, with 18 bases between. The CDR3 runs to 14 residues. Germline CDR1 PRHDT, CDR2 FYEKMQ (reference sequence). The CDR3 sequence: CASSHNSGKREQFF. CDR3 in DNA: TGTGCCAGCAGCCACAACTCCGGGAAGAGGGAGCAGTTCTTC.

This clonotype was seen only a few times. The rearrangement links TRBV19 to TRBJ2-7; weak D call: TRBD2 (6 bases). With 2 bases removed from V and 4 bases from J, the gap between germline ends came to 15 bases. The V gene's germline CDR1 is LNHDA and CDR2 SQIVND (reference sequence). This CDR3 is built from 15 residues. CDR3 amino acids: CASSINGGEGYEQYF. CDR3 nucleotides: TGTGCCAGTAGTATAAATGGCGGGGAAGGGTACGAGCAGTACTTC.

The sample holds a few counts of this clonotype. V gene TRBV5-1 combines with J gene TRBJ1-1, with TRBD1 matching 7 bases. Germline lookup yields CDR1 SGHRS and CDR2 YFSETQ. The CDR3 length is 15 residues. The V and J ends lost 0 bases and 7 bases, in that order; junction bases with no gene match: 9. Written as DNA, the CDR3 is TGCGCCAGCAGCTTGGGGGGACAGAGCTTCGGTGAAGCTTTCTTT. The encoded protein is CASSLGGQSFGEAFF.

This clonotype was seen many times. The chain recombines TRBV29-1 with TRBJ1-1; no clear D. V was shortened by 5 bases and J by 5 bases, with 15 bases between the two germline ends. The CDR3 runs 13 residues. CDR1 is SQVTM and CDR2 is ANQGSEA in the germline V gene. CDR3 DNA: TGCAGCGTTACCCGGGTCGATAGGACTGAAGCTTTCTTT. Its translation is CSVTRVDRTEAFF.

This clonotype was recorded many times. The chain's CDR3 is CASSQQGSSHNEQFF. The CDR3 DNA reads TGTGCCAGCAGTCAACAGGGGTCCTCTCACAATGAGCAGTTCTTC. The V and J genes are TRBV7-3 and TRBJ2-1; 7 bases fit TRBD1. The ends lost 6 bases at V and 5 bases at J; junction bases unmatched: 10. This CDR3 has 15 amino acids. CDR1 is SGHTA and CDR2 is FQGTGA in the germline V gene.

This clonotype was counted only a few times. The V gene is TRBV10-1, the J gene TRBJ2-5; a possible D gene is TRBD1 (6 bases). The CDR3 extends over 13 amino acids. Looked up from germline, CDR1 is WNHNN and CDR2 is SYGVQD (reference sequence). The V end lost 10 bases, the J end lost 5 bases, and 17 bases lay between the germline ends. CDR3 in DNA: TGCGCCACCGCGGACAATCAGGGGGAGACCCAGTACTTC. Translation: CATADNQGETQYF.

The chain is built from TRBV3-1 and TRBJ2-5, with D perhaps being TRBD1 or TRBD2 (5 bases each). The ends were cut back, 4 bases at V and 5 bases at J, with 23 bases in the middle. This CDR3 contains 17 residues. Germline loops: CDR1 LGHDT, CDR2 YNNKEL (reference sequence). The CDR3 bases are TGTGCCAGCAGCCCAGATCCTACGGGACCCACCAGGGAGACCCAGTACTTC. The encoded protein is CASSPDPTGPTRETQYF.

The chain has TRBV6-5 and TRBJ2-7; TRBD2 matches at 10 bases. Unmatched junction bases numbered 9, after V lost 6 bases and J lost 4 bases. CDR3 size: 15 residues. Germline V gene data show CDR1 as MNHEY and CDR2 as SVGAGI. Here the CDR3 DNA reads TGTGCCAGCAGACCTCCTAGCGGGAGCGGTTACGAGCAGTACTTC. Protein sequence: CASRPPSGSGYEQYF.

This sequence joins TRBV29-1 and TRBJ2-3; D is possibly TRBD1 (5 bases). CDR1 and CDR2 (germline): SQVTM, ANQGSEA. V was cut by 7 bases and J by 3 bases, with 17 bases left in between. The CDR3 contains 14 residues. CDR3 residues: CSAQRGFVTDTQYF. The DNA for the CDR3 is TGCAGCGCCCAAAGGGGATTTGTGACAGATACGCAGTATTTT.

The chain recombines TRBV5-1 with TRBJ2-7; D possibly uses TRBD1 or TRBD2 (5 bases each). This CDR3 has 14 amino acids. Germline V gene data show CDR1 as SGHRS and CDR2 as YFSETQ. V lost 2 bases and J lost 2, with 11 bases in between. As DNA, the CDR3 is TGCGCCAGCAGCTTCCAGGGAGAAACCTACGAGCAGTACTTC. Its translation: CASSFQGETYEQYF.

This clonotype was observed a handful of times. This chain joins TRBV11-2 and TRBJ1-1; D perhaps matches TRBD1 (6 bases). Germline-derived CDR1 and CDR2 are SGHAT and FQNNGV. The CDR3 runs 15 residues. V was trimmed by 6 bases and J by 1 base, leaving 15 bases between them. CDR3 sequence (DNA): TGTGCCAGCAGACACAAACAGGGTACGAACACTGAAGCTTTCTTT. This sequence encodes CASRHKQGTNTEAFF.

This sequence joins TRBV24-1 and TRBJ2-5; 8 nucleotides align to TRBD2. This CDR3 has 20 residues. V shed 2 bases, J shed 4 bases, and the junction held 20 bases outside the gene matches. CDR1 and CDR2 from the germline V gene are KGHDR and SFDVKD. For the CDR3, the DNA is TGTGCCACCAGTGATTCCGACTATGAGGGCGAGCGGGAGCGCGGAGAGACCCAGTACTTC. Amino acid sequence: CATSDSDYEGERERGETQYF.

Only a few counts were recorded for this clonotype. The chain carries TRBV2 and TRBJ1-5; D is unresolved. Germline V gives CDR1 SNHLY, CDR2 FYNNEI. Trimming stripped 2 bases from V and 11 bases from J, with 10 bases between. The CDR3 contains 12 residues. The CDR3 is CASSESLSAQHF. CDR3 coding DNA: TGTGCCAGCAGTGAATCCCTCAGTGCCCAGCATTTT.